This T cell receptor beta chain was identified during a study of blood T cell repertoires in COVID-19. As for the study in general: Both acute and convalescent COVID-19 samples were obtained from the United States, Italy and Spain. From T cells, B-cell-depleted T cells, or PBMCs came the material, which was cDNA or gDNA.

Trimming took 5 bases from V and 7 from J, leaving 17 bases between them. Per germline, CDR1 LNHDA and CDR2 SQIVND (reference sequence). The CDR3 contains 14 residues. Study processing details: Reference gene primer amplification gave nucleated cell count estimates. Assay used: immunoSEQ multiplex PCR; TCRdb lists only in-frame clones, some missing. The DNA gave D and trimming, while V, J and clone size come from that table. Seen here are some 250,000 clones, approximately 82% observed once, and the top ten hold 3.1%. The specimen was peripheral blood. This TCR derives from a woman under 30 with acute or convalescent COVID-19. J is TRBJ2-5 and V is TRBV19; D may be TRBD1 (6 bases). DNA for the CDR3: TGTGCCAGTAGTTCCGGGACACCGGGTGGGACCCAGTACTTC. This translates into CASSSGTPGGTQYF.